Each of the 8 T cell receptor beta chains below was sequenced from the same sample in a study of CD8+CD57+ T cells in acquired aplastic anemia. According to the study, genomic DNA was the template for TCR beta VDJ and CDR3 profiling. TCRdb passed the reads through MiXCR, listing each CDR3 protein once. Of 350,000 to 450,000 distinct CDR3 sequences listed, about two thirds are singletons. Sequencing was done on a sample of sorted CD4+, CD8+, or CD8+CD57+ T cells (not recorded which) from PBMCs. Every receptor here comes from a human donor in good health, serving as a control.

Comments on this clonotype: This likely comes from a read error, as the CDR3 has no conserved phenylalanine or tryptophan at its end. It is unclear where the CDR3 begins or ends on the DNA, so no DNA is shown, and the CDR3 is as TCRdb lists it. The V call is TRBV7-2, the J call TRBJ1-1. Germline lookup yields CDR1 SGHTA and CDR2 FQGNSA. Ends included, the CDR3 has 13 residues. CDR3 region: CASKVTCGGNEQY.

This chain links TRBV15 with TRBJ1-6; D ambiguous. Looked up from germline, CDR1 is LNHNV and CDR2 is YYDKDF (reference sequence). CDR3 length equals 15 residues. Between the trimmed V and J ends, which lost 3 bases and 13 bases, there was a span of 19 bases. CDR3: CATSSGDGESSPLHF. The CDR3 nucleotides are TGTGCCACCAGCAGCGGAGACGGGGAAAGCTCCCCCCTCCACTTT.

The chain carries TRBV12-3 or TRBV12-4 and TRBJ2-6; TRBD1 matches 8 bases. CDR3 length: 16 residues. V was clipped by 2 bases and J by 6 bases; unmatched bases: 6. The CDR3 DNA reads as TGTGCCAGCAGTTTAATGCAGGGGGCGGCGGCCAACGTCCTGACTTTC. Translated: CASSLMQGAAANVLTF.

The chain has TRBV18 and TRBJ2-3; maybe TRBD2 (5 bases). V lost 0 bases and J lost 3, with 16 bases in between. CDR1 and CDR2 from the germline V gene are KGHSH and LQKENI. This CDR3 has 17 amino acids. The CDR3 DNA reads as TGTGCCAGCTCACCACCGTCGGGCGGGCGTGAGACAGATACGCAGTATTTT. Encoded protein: CASSPPSGGRETDTQYF.

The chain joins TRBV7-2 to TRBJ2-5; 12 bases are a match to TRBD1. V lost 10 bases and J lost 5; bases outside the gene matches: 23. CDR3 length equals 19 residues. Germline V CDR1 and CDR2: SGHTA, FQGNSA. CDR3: CATSDAGGWGQGAGETQYF. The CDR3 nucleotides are TGTGCCACCAGTGATGCCGGTGGTTGGGGACAGGGGGCGGGGGAGACCCAGTACTTC. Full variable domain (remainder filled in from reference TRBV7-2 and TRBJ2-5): GAGVSQSPSNKVTEKGKDVELRCDPISGHTALYWYRQSLGQGLEFLIYFQGNSAPDKSGLPSDRFSAERTGGSVSTLTIQRTQQEDSAVYLCATSDAGGWGQGAGETQYFGPGTRLLVL.

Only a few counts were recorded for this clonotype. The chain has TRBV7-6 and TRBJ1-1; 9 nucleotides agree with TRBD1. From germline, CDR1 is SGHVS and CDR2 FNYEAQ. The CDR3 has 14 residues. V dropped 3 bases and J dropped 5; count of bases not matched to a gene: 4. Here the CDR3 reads CASSLGTGRTEAFF. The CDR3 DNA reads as TGTGCCAGCAGCTTGGGGACAGGGAGGACTGAAGCTTTCTTT.

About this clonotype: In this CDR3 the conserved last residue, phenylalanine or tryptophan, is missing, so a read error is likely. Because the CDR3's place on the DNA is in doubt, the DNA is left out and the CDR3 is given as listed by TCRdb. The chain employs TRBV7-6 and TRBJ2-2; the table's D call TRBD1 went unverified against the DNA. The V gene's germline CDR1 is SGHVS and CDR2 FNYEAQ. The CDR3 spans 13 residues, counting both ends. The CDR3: CASSLAGAGTDTQ.

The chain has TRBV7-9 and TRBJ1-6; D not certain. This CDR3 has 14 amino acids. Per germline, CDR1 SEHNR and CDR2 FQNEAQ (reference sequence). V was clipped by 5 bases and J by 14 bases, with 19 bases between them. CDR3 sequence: CASSQRRFATTLHF. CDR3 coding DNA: TGTGCCAGCAGCCAACGACGGTTCGCGACTACCCTCCACTTT.